Shown below are 29 T cell receptor beta chains from a single sample sequenced in a study of control samples from healthy donors and cancer patients. Generated by immunoSEQ multiplex PCR, the TCRdb table keeps only in-frame clones and is missing some. The table has 120,000 to 150,000 clones, 80% to 95% seen once. What was sequenced was blood. Receptors originate from a man aged 18 to 29 in good health.

V and J are TRBV5-6 and TRBJ1-6; D call uncertain. Trimming cost V 3 bases and J 7 bases, with 23 bases left between them. Germline V gene lookup returns CDR1 SGHDT and CDR2 YYEEEE. The CDR3 runs 18 residues. The CDR3, as DNA: TGTGCCAGCAGCTCCGGTAGGTCCTTGACGGCGTGGAATTCACCCCTCCACTTT. Its translation: CASSSGRSLTAWNSPLHF.

The chain couples TRBV18 to TRBJ1-1; D remains ambiguous. Germline values: CDR1 KGHSH, CDR2 LQKENI. CDR3 length: 15 residues. Trimming removed 1 base from V and 1 base from J, with 10 bases in between. This CDR3 reads CASSPLNPKNTEAFF. The DNA of the CDR3 is TGTGCCAGCTCACCACTTAATCCCAAGAACACTGAAGCTTTCTTT. Full variable domain (rest looked up from reference TRBV18 and TRBJ1-1): NAGVMQNPRHLVRRRGQEARLRCSPMKGHSHVYWYRQLPEEGLKFMVYLQKENIIDESGMPKERFSAEFPKEGPSILRIQQVVRGDSAAYFCASSPLNPKNTEAFFGQGTRLTVV.

J is TRBJ1-1 and V is TRBV4-2; no clear D. CDR3 length: 12 residues. Germline V gene data show CDR1 as LGHNA and CDR2 as YNFKEQ. Deletions cut 6 bases from V and 0 bases from J, with 5 bases between. The CDR3 loop reads CASRGMNTEAFF. The CDR3 bases are TGTGCCAGCAGGGGCATGAACACTGAAGCTTTCTTT.

The gene calls are TRBV30 and TRBJ2-7; 7 nucleotides agree with TRBD2. The trim removed 1 base at V and 3 bases at J, leaving 12 bases unmatched. The CDR3 has 16 residues. CDR1 and CDR2 (germline): GTSNPN, SVGIG (reference sequence). CDR3 sequence reads: CAWSGIGLAVLYEQYF. The DNA for the CDR3 is TGTGCCTGGAGTGGAATCGGGCTAGCGGTCCTCTACGAGCAGTACTTC.

This CDR3 reads CSVSADRVGYEQYF. The CDR3 bases are TGCAGCGTTTCTGCAGACAGGGTAGGATACGAGCAGTACTTC. V is TRBV29-1 and J is TRBJ2-7, with 7 bases identical to TRBD1. V lost 5 bases to trimming and J lost 4 bases; unmatched junction nucleotides: 11. The CDR3 consists of 14 residues. Germline CDR1 and CDR2: SQVTM and ANQGSEA.

The chain joins TRBV19 to TRBJ1-1; no reliable D call. The CDR3 loop spans 15 amino acids. Germline V lookup: CDR1 LNHDA, CDR2 SQIVND (reference sequence). V lost 6 bases to trimming and J lost 4 bases, with 18 bases between them. The CDR3 spells CASSPLRGSRTEAFF. The CDR3 region has the DNA TGTGCCAGTAGCCCATTACGAGGATCTCGCACTGAAGCTTTCTTT.

The V gene is TRBV28, the J gene TRBJ2-1; D uncertain. CDR3 length: 15 residues. The germline V and J ends were trimmed by 1 base and 10 bases, with 17 bases remaining between them. From germline, CDR1 is MDHEN and CDR2 SYDVKM. Written as DNA, the CDR3 is TGTGCCAGCAGTTTATTCCAGCCCACCATCGGGGAGCAGTTCTTC. It is translated as CASSLFQPTIGEQFF.

The J gene is TRBJ2-5, the V gene TRBV13, with D tentatively TRBD2 (6 bases). This CDR3 is built from 13 residues. V was pared by 8 bases and J by 2 bases, with 12 bases between. The germline V gene encodes CDR1 PRHDT and CDR2 FYEKMQ (reference sequence). Written as DNA, the CDR3 is TGTGCCAGCGGCCGGGGGTATCAAGAGACCCAGTACTTC. Protein product: CASGRGYQETQYF.

This clone came up a few times. The V call is TRBV19, the J call TRBJ1-5; TRBD1 might be the D (6 bases). The CDR3 has 14 residues. In germline, CDR1 is LNHDA, CDR2 SQIVND (reference sequence). Trimming removed 5 bases at V and 5 bases at J, with 13 bases between. CDR3 bases: TGTGCCAGTAGTCCCCAGGCAGGGGATCAGCCCCAGCATTTT. Its protein product is CASSPQAGDQPQHF.

V is TRBV7-2 and J is TRBJ2-5; D is possibly TRBD1 (6 bases). Germline CDR1 SGHTA, CDR2 FQGNSA. CDR3 length equals 17 residues. Trimming removed 5 bases at V and 3 bases at J, with 22 bases between. As DNA, the CDR3 is TGTGCCAGCAGCCACACCCCCCAGGGGCAGGGCAAAGAGACCCAGTACTTC. The encoded protein is CASSHTPQGQGKETQYF.

This sequence joins TRBV20-1 and TRBJ1-1; D unresolved. The CDR3 has 9 amino acids. V was cut by 7 bases and J by 10 bases, with 10 bases left in between. CDR1 DFQATT and CDR2 SNEGSKA come from the germline V gene (reference sequence). DNA of the CDR3: TGCAGTGGACACCTTGGAGCTTTCTTT. This translates into CSGHLGAFF.

V is TRBV25-1 and J is TRBJ2-5; the match to TRBD2 covers 8 bases. Trimming cost V 6 bases and J 2 bases; bases outside gene matches: 11. CDR3 length: 16 amino acids. Germline CDR1 is MGHDK and CDR2 is SYGVNS. The CDR3 here is CASRGGSGEVQETQYF. Written as DNA, the CDR3 is TGTGCCAGCAGGGGGGGTAGCGGGGAGGTACAAGAGACCCAGTACTTC. The complete variable domain, with remaining parts taken from reference TRBV25-1 and TRBJ2-5, reads EADIYQTPRYLVIGTGKKITLECSQTMGHDKMYWYQQDPGMELHLIHYSYGVNSTEKGDLSSESTVSRIRTEHFPLTLESARPSHTSQYLCASRGGSGEVQETQYFGPGTRLLVL.

CDR3 sequence: CASSGRTSGGHYEQYF. CDR3 in DNA: TGTGCCAGCAGCGGACGGACTAGCGGGGGTCACTACGAGCAGTACTTC. The rearrangement uses TRBV11-2 and TRBJ2-7; TRBD2 agrees at 13 bases. Per germline, CDR1 SGHAT and CDR2 FQNNGV. This CDR3 spans 16 amino acids. V shed 5 bases and J 3 bases; nucleotides not matched to a gene: 7.

The rearrangement uses TRBV3-1 (or the pseudogene TRBV3-2) and TRBJ2-5; D is uncertain. The CDR3 contains 13 residues. Germline V CDR1 and CDR2: LGHDT, YNNKEL (reference sequence). Deletions cut 4 bases from V and 2 bases from J, with 8 bases between. As DNA, the CDR3 is TGTGCCAGCAGCCCGGATAGACAAGAGACCCAGTACTTC. It encodes CASSPDRQETQYF.

The chain has TRBV6-5 and TRBJ1-2; D might be TRBD1 (5 bases). Germline lookup yields CDR1 MNHEY and CDR2 SVGAGI. The CDR3 consists of 16 residues. Trimming took 2 bases from V and 4 from J, leaving 17 bases between them. The CDR3 is CASSYGIGQGTYGYTF. In nucleotides, the CDR3 is TGTGCCAGCAGTTACGGGATTGGGCAGGGCACCTATGGCTACACCTTC.

The gene calls are TRBV24-1 and TRBJ1-2, with unresolved D. Germline-derived CDR1 and CDR2 are KGHDR and SFDVKD. Trimming cost V 3 bases and J 6 bases, with 19 bases left between them. This CDR3 contains 16 residues. CDR3 bases: TGTGCCACCAGTGATCTAGTCTCAACCCGAAAAAATGGCTACACCTTC. Protein sequence: CATSDLVSTRKNGYTF.

CDR3: CASGLPGEGSNQPQHF. The CDR3 nucleotides read TGTGCTAGTGGTCTCCCAGGGGAGGGGAGCAATCAGCCCCAGCATTTT. The genes are TRBV12-5 and TRBJ1-5; TRBD1 might be the D (6 bases). Trimming cost V 5 bases and J 1 base, with 15 bases left between them. The CDR3 has 16 amino acids. Germline values: CDR1 LGHNT, CDR2 FRNRAP.

The chain links TRBV6-6 to TRBJ2-1, with D perhaps matching TRBD2 (5 bases). CDR1 and CDR2 from the germline V gene are MNHNY and SVGAGI (reference sequence). The CDR3 has 16 residues. Trimming removed 2 bases from V and 1 base from J, with 12 bases in between. CDR3 sequence reads: CASSYQAVPSYNEQFF. CDR3 nucleotides: TGTGCCAGCAGTTACCAAGCGGTCCCGTCCTACAATGAGCAGTTCTTC.

This clone was counted once. This rearrangement joins TRBV5-4 to TRBJ1-6; D may be TRBD1 (6 bases). Between the trimmed V and J ends, which lost 7 bases and 7 bases, there was a span of 15 bases. The germline V gene has CDR1 SGHNT and CDR2 YYREEE (reference sequence). The CDR3 sequence is 14 residues long. CDR3 loop: CASGGGSPNSPLHF. DNA of the CDR3: TGTGCCAGCGGCGGGGGCAGCCCAAATTCACCCCTCCACTTT.

This clone came up once. The genes are TRBV4-3 and TRBJ1-2; 8 bases are shared with TRBD1. Trimming at V came to 4 bases and at J to 8 bases, leaving 9 bases not matched to a gene. This CDR3 has 14 residues. Germline V CDR1 and CDR2: LGHNA, YSLEER. The CDR3 is CASSPTTGVGGYTF. The CDR3 DNA is TGCGCCAGCAGCCCCACGACAGGGGTTGGAGGCTACACCTTC.

The CDR3 is CAWSTYNEQFF. The CDR3 coding sequence is TGTGCCTGGAGTACTTACAATGAGCAGTTCTTC. The chain carries TRBV30 and TRBJ2-1, with D uncertain. The germline CDR1 and CDR2 sequences are GTSNPN and SVGIG (reference sequence). This CDR3 is built from 11 residues. The V end lost 2 bases, the J end lost 4 bases, and 3 bases lay between the germline ends.

This clone was seen a single time. The V gene is TRBV7-8, the J gene TRBJ2-1, with a weak D call TRBD2 (6 bases). V lost 1 base to trimming and J lost 8 bases, with 18 bases between them. CDR3 size: 16 residues. Per the germline V gene, CDR1 is SGHVS and CDR2 is FQNEAQ. CDR3 DNA sequence: TGTGCCAGCAGCTTAGTATACTCACCTCCGGGGGATGAGCAGTTCTTC. Encoded protein: CASSLVYSPPGDEQFF.

The rearrangement joins TRBV10-3 to TRBJ2-1, with a weak D call TRBD2 (5 bases). This CDR3 has 13 residues. In germline, CDR1 is ENHRY, CDR2 SYGVKD. V was trimmed by 5 bases and J by 10 bases, leaving 15 bases between them. CDR3 loop: CAISLNSGGEQFF. The CDR3 DNA follows: TGTGCCATCAGTCTTAACAGCGGCGGAGAGCAGTTCTTC.

This chain joins TRBV28 and TRBJ1-6, with D possibly matching TRBD1 (5 bases). Trimming shortened V by 5 bases and J by 5 bases, and 22 bases separated the two germline ends. This CDR3 is 18 amino acids long. The V gene's germline CDR1 is MDHEN and CDR2 SYDVKM. CDR3 coding DNA: TGTGCCAGCAGTGGGGAATCCCCACGGGGCTGGCATAATTCACCCCTCCACTTT. Translating it yields CASSGESPRGWHNSPLHF. Supplemented by reference TRBV28 and TRBJ1-6, the full variable domain reads DVKVTQSSRYLVKRTGEKVFLECVQDMDHENMFWYRQDPGLGLRLIYFSYDVKMKEKGDIPEGYSVSREKKERFSLILESASTNQTSMYLCASSGESPRGWHNSPLHFGNGTRLTVT.

The chain carries TRBV2 and TRBJ1-1, with a weak D call TRBD1 (5 bases). Per germline, CDR1 SNHLY and CDR2 FYNNEI. With 6 bases removed from V and 5 bases from J, the gap between germline ends came to 16 bases. The CDR3 loop spans 14 amino acids. The CDR3 spells CASRDTLARTEAFF. CDR3 DNA sequence: TGTGCCAGCAGGGACACCCTAGCGAGAACTGAAGCTTTCTTT. Using reference TRBV2 and TRBJ1-1 for the parts outside the CDR3, the full variable domain is EPEVTQTPSHQVTQMGQEVILRCVPISNHLYFYWYRQILGQKVEFLVSFYNNEISEKSEIFDDQFSVERPDGSNFTLKIRSTKLEDSAMYFCASRDTLARTEAFFGQGTRLTVV.

This chain uses TRBV2 with TRBJ1-1; weak D call: TRBD1 (6 bases). Germline-derived CDR1 and CDR2 are SNHLY and FYNNEI. Trimming shortened V by 5 bases and J by 7 bases, and 14 bases separated the two germline ends. This CDR3 is built from 13 residues. The CDR3 DNA reads TGTGCCAGCAGTTATACAGGGCTGAGTGAAGCTTTCTTT. Protein: CASSYTGLSEAFF. The full variable domain, with the rest looked up from reference TRBV2 and TRBJ1-1, is EPEVTQTPSHQVTQMGQEVILRCVPISNHLYFYWYRQILGQKVEFLVSFYNNEISEKSEIFDDQFSVERPDGSNFTLKIRSTKLEDSAMYFCASSYTGLSEAFFGQGTRLTVV.

This chain uses TRBV4-2 with TRBJ2-1; maybe TRBD1 (5 bases). From germline, CDR1 is LGHNA and CDR2 YNFKEQ. Between the trimmed V and J ends, which lost 0 bases and 5 bases, there was a span of 17 bases. The CDR3 is 17 residues long. CDR3 nucleotide sequence: TGTGCCAGCAGCCAAGATGGGGCTAGTTTCCCACACAATGAGCAGTTCTTC. This encodes CASSQDGASFPHNEQFF.

This chain joins TRBV27 and TRBJ1-2; 8 bases agree with TRBD1. Germline lookup yields CDR1 MNHEY and CDR2 SMNVEV (reference sequence). This CDR3 comprises 16 residues. V trimming: 1 base; J trimming: 4 bases; junction bases outside the gene matches: 8. The CDR3 is CASSLWQGATPYGYTF. For the CDR3, the DNA is TGTGCCAGCAGTTTATGGCAGGGGGCCACCCCCTATGGCTACACCTTC.

The V and J genes are TRBV7-2 and TRBJ2-7; D is ambiguous. V was shortened by 1 base and J by 5 bases, with 18 bases between the two germline ends. Looked up from germline, CDR1 is SGHTA and CDR2 is FQGNSA. This CDR3 comprises 16 residues. For the CDR3, the DNA is TGTGCCAGCAGCTTAGTAGCCACCCTTACAAGGCACGAGCAGTACTTC. This encodes CASSLVATLTRHEQYF.